These 17 T cell receptor beta chains were sequenced from one sample in a study of blood T cells in healthy people across ages. Primers used in a second PCR of about 7 to 12 cycles were a sample-barcoded 5' primer and a J-beta primer mix. TCRdb called the 5' RACE reads again in MiXCR, with one record for every CDR3 protein. The table lists about 780,000 distinct CDR3 sequences, around 45% of them singletons. The sample taken for sequencing was blood. All receptors come from an elderly man in good health.

The rearrangement uses TRBV6-6 and TRBJ2-6; D is ambiguous. V was trimmed by 6 bases and J by 2 bases, leaving 8 bases between them. The CDR3 runs to 14 residues. Per germline, CDR1 MNHNY and CDR2 SVGAGI (reference sequence). CDR3 coding DNA: TGTGCCAGCAGACCCCTGGCTGGGGCCAACGTCCTGACTTTC. It is translated as CASRPLAGANVLTF.

In nucleotides, the CDR3 is TGTGCCACCAGCACAGGGGCCGGCACTGAAGCTTTCTTT. As protein: CATSTGAGTEAFF. This chain uses TRBV2 with TRBJ1-1, with TRBD1 matching 7 bases. Germline V gene data show CDR1 as SNHLY and CDR2 as FYNNEI. CDR3 length: 13 residues. The V segment lost 10 bases and the J segment 4 bases; nucleotides outside the gene matches: 9.

As for this clonotype: The junction differs from germline at one of its ends, possibly a read error. The gene calls are TRBV20-1 and TRBJ1-1; no clear D. This CDR3 contains 13 residues. CDR1 and CDR2 from the germline V gene are DFQATT and SNEGSKA (reference sequence). CDR3 nucleotide sequence: TGCGGTGCTAGAGGTTGGGAGAACACTGAAGCTTTCTTT. It specifies CGARGWENTEAFF.

The J gene is TRBJ2-7, the V gene TRBV27; maybe TRBD2 (6 bases). Germline loops: CDR1 MNHEY, CDR2 SMNVEV (reference sequence). Between the trimmed V and J ends, which lost 3 bases and 7 bases, there was a span of 16 bases. The CDR3 is 14 residues long. The CDR3 spells CASSFGAGSREQYF. The CDR3 nucleotides are TGTGCCAGCAGTTTTGGAGCGGGCAGTAGGGAGCAGTACTTC.

The chain joins TRBV7-2 to TRBJ2-5; 10 nucleotides agree with TRBD2. The CDR3 sequence is 16 residues long. Germline-derived CDR1 and CDR2 are SGHTA and FQGNSA. The trim removed 7 bases at V and 1 base at J, leaving 9 bases unmatched. CDR3 amino acids: CASKLGTSELQETQYF. DNA for the CDR3: TGTGCCAGCAAATTGGGGACTAGCGAACTCCAAGAGACCCAGTACTTC.

Only a few counts were recorded for this clonotype. This chain connects TRBV12-3 or TRBV12-4 to TRBJ2-5, with 8 bases aligning to TRBD2. This CDR3 comprises 14 residues. V was clipped by 4 bases and J by 3 bases; unmatched bases: 4. This CDR3 is CASSSAGVEETQYF. The CDR3 DNA follows: TGTGCCAGCAGTTCAGCGGGGGTCGAAGAGACCCAGTACTTC.

This chain uses TRBV25-1 with TRBJ2-7; 10 nucleotides agree with TRBD2. The end of the DNA is better explained by TRBJ2-5, so the J call may be wrong. Looked up from germline, CDR1 is MGHDK and CDR2 is SYGVNS. This CDR3 is built from 15 residues. CDR3 sequence: CASSAQSGGAETQYF. The CDR3 nucleotides are TGTGCCAGCAGTGCGCAGAGCGGGGGGGCGGAGACCCAGTACTTC.

The rearrangement joins TRBV7-2 to TRBJ2-3; the D gene is possibly TRBD2 (7 bases). Trimming shortened V by 5 bases and J by 2 bases, and 17 bases separated the two germline ends. Germline V gives CDR1 SGHTA, CDR2 FQGNSA. The CDR3 length is 16 residues. The DNA of the CDR3 is TGTGCCAGCAGCCCCAGGAGCGGGACAATCACAGATACGCAGTATTTT. Amino acids: CASSPRSGTITDTQYF.

This chain uses TRBV10-3 with TRBJ2-1; TRBD2 aligns across 12 bases. The length of the CDR3 is 15 residues. Losses at the gene ends were 8 bases for V and 5 bases for J; bases not matched to a gene: 7. Germline V CDR1 and CDR2: ENHRY, SYGVKD. The CDR3 sequence is CAIASTSGGDNEQFF. The CDR3, as DNA: TGTGCCATCGCTTCGACTAGCGGGGGTGACAATGAGCAGTTCTTC.

This clonotype was counted between two and nine times. This chain connects TRBV7-8 to TRBJ2-7; no reliable D call. Germline CDR1 SGHVS, CDR2 FQNEAQ. The CDR3 extends over 16 amino acids. The ends were cut back, 6 bases at V and 7 bases at J, with 25 bases in the middle. CDR3 protein: CASSTKERMIDNEQYF. The CDR3 bases are TGTGCCAGCAGTACCAAGGAACGGATGATTGACAATGAGCAGTACTTC.

The rearrangement joins TRBV29-1 to TRBJ2-4; a possible D gene is TRBD2 (6 bases). Trimming stripped 3 bases from V and 0 bases from J, with 18 bases between. The V gene's germline CDR1 is SQVTM and CDR2 ANQGSEA. The CDR3 totals 17 residues. The CDR3 bases are TGCAGCGTTGAGGAAGCATGGGGGGATCTAGCCAAAAACATTCAGTACTTC. Encoded protein: CSVEEAWGDLAKNIQYF.

The chain is built from TRBV7-2 and TRBJ2-2; 7 bases map to TRBD2. The CDR3 has 15 amino acids. J lost 1 base, V lost 9 bases, and 8 bases had no gene match. Germline V gives CDR1 SGHTA, CDR2 FQGNSA. CDR3 amino acids: CARPMGGRNTGELFF. The CDR3 nucleotides read TGTGCCAGGCCGATGGGCGGGAGGAACACCGGGGAGCTGTTTTTT. Full variable domain (remainder filled in from reference TRBV7-2 and TRBJ2-2): GAGVSQSPSNKVTEKGKDVELRCDPISGHTALYWYRQSLGQGLEFLIYFQGNSAPDKSGLPSDRFSAERTGGSVSTLTIQRTQQEDSAVYLCARPMGGRNTGELFFGEGSRLTVL.

This clonotype was recorded once. The chain uses TRBV6-2 or TRBV6-3 and TRBJ2-1, with 7 nucleotides matching TRBD2. CDR1 is MNHEY and CDR2 is SVGEGT in the germline V gene. The V segment lost 6 bases and the J segment 8 bases; nucleotides outside the gene matches: 16. This CDR3 is built from 16 residues. For the CDR3, the DNA is TGTGCCAGCAGCCTCGAGGGCGGGAGAATCTTCGATGAGCAGTTCTTC. Encoded protein: CASSLEGGRIFDEQFF.

V usage is TRBV5-1 and J usage is TRBJ2-4; TRBD1 aligns across 12 bases. The closer fit of TRBJ2-5 to the DNA end suggests the J call may be wrong. Germline V gene data show CDR1 as SGHRS and CDR2 as YFSETQ. CDR3 length equals 16 residues. The CDR3 region has the DNA TGCGCCAGCAGCTTGGCGGGACAGGGGGCAGTGGAGACCCAGTACTTC. Protein sequence: CASSLAGQGAVETQYF.

The genes are TRBV12-3 or TRBV12-4 and TRBJ2-3; 8 bases match TRBD2. The CDR3 consists of 15 residues. The junction had 9 bases not matched to a gene; V was cut back by 5 bases and J by 5 bases. CDR3 protein: CASSLGRAGEDTQYF. Written as DNA, the CDR3 is TGTGCCAGCAGTCTCGGAAGAGCGGGAGAAGATACGCAGTATTTT.

Only a few counts were recorded for this clonotype. V gene TRBV20-1 combines with J gene TRBJ2-5, with TRBD2 matching 14 bases. V lost 5 bases and J lost 6; bases outside the gene matches: 14. The CDR3 length is 17 residues. The V gene's germline CDR1 is DFQATT and CDR2 SNEGSKA (reference sequence). Written as DNA, the CDR3 is TGCAGTGCTGGGACTAGCGGGAGCAAGAGACAAGGCCAGACCCAGTACTTC. Translating gives CSAGTSGSKRQGQTQYF.

This CDR3 reads CASSSGQGRETQYF. The CDR3 DNA reads as TGCGCCAGCAGCTCCGGACAGGGGCGAGAGACCCAGTACTTC. The J gene is TRBJ2-5, the V gene TRBV5-1, with 9 nucleotides matching TRBD1. Per the germline V gene, CDR1 is SGHRS and CDR2 is YFSETQ. The CDR3 is 14 residues long. The V gene end was trimmed by 3 bases and the J gene end by 4 bases; junction bases not matched to a gene: 4.